This TCR beta chain derives from a study of long-term antiretroviral therapy in people with HIV. Points from the study as a whole: Repertoires in HIV (unlike those of controls) had narrower CDR3 length ranges.

Assay version v3.0 of immunoSEQ was used, and it was run at survey level. It was 40,000-50,000 T-cell genomes per sample that sequencing targeted. Only in-frame clones appear in the TCRdb table, and some are missing; sequencing was by immunoSEQ multiplex PCR. The table includes 14,000 or so clones, around 83% detected once. For this clone: The antigen is not known.

The CDR3 totals 20 residues. The junction had 14 bases not matched to a gene; V was cut back by 1 base and J by 4 bases. CDR1 is LGHNA and CDR2 is YSLEER in the germline V gene. This chain joins TRBV4-3 and TRBJ2-1, with 12 bases identical to TRBD2. The starting material was unsorted PBMCs, obtained 0.4 years after starting antiretroviral therapy. The sequence was collected from a man younger than 40 with HIV. The CDR3 region has the DNA TGCGCCAGCAGCCAAGCGGCTAGCGGGAGGGCCCGACTTGGTTACAATGAGCAGTTCTTC. Its protein product is CASSQAASGRARLGYNEQFF.